A selection of T cell receptor beta chains follows, all from one sample in a study of cytomegalovirus exposure and HLA in healthy donors. Only in-frame clones appear in the TCRdb table, and some are missing; sequencing was by immunoSEQ multiplex PCR. The repertoire holds 150,000 to 250,000 clones, approximately 82% seen once, with roughly an eighth in the top ten. The sequencing sample was made of PBMCs. Receptors originate from a woman aged 25 to 39 in good health and CMV-seropositive. CDR3s include the opening cysteine and the closing phenylalanine or tryptophan. Each record gives: J gene, D gene, clone size, V gene, CDR3 protein. The D gene is left open where the match is weak. Clone size is given for some rows only: seen once, a few or many times, or a class if the clone is expanded.

TRBJ2-1	NA	NA	TRBV6-5	CASHTGDEQFF
TRBJ2-1	NA	NA	TRBV5-1	CASSADLYEQFF
TRBJ2-6	TRBD1	NA	TRBV27	CASSTGRDSWSGANVLTF
TRBJ1-1	NA	NA	TRBV29-1	CSGRGRGNEAFF
TRBJ2-1	NA	NA	TRBV7-9	CASSISGKYNEQFF
TRBJ2-3	TRBD1	NA	TRBV5-1	CASSFTGGRDTQYF
TRBJ2-5	NA	few	TRBV25-1	CASSVQETQYF
TRBJ2-3	NA	NA	TRBV6-1	CASSSTSGYTDTQYF
TRBJ2-3	TRBD2	NA	TRBV5-1	CASSSGVVAGEVDTQYF
TRBJ1-1	NA	NA	TRBV6-5	CASRGGGLGSAEAFF
TRBJ1-1	TRBD1	once	TRBV6-1	CASRAGGFTEAFF
TRBJ1-2	NA	NA	TRBV7-8	CASSLVLPSLNHGYTF
TRBJ2-7	TRBD1	NA	TRBV6-1	CASRGRGLSPEQYF
TRBJ1-5	NA	NA	TRBV21-1	CASSQPQHF
TRBJ2-7	NA	NA	TRBV10-3	CAISGSGDMYEQYF
TRBJ2-7	NA	NA	TRBV6-1	CASSEAPGASGPQYF
TRBJ2-7	NA	NA	TRBV7-2	CASSLGRAYEQYF
TRBJ2-7	TRBD1	NA	TRBV6-5	CASRDTGGPSEEQYF